These T cell receptor beta chains were read from a single sample in a study of PD-1 blockade in classical Hodgkin lymphoma. Produced via immunoSEQ multiplex PCR; TCRdb's table is partial and in-frame only. The data contain about 6,900 clones, around 88% of them singletons. The starting material was peripheral blood mononuclear cells (PBMCs), obtained before the fourth cycle of nivolumab. These TCRs come from a human donor with classical Hodgkin lymphoma. Each CDR3 is given with its conserved first and last residue. Each record gives: J gene, V gene, clone size, CDR3 protein. Rows give clone size only sometimes, using once, few, many, or a class for an expanded clone.

TRBJ1-2 | TRBV6-5 | . | CASSPGTGYGYTF
TRBJ1-1 | TRBV18 | . | CASSPSNRGFGTEAFF
TRBJ2-2 | TRBV6-1 | . | CASSESLSRGLFTGELFF
TRBJ2-1 | TRBV27 | once | CASSSPGDVYNEQFF
TRBJ2-6 | TRBV5-1 | . | CASSLGGAAGANVLTF
TRBJ1-1 | TRBV18 | . | CASSPRGNTEAFF
TRBJ1-1 | TRBV6-5 | . | CASSYSGLNTEAFF
TRBJ1-1 | TRBV5-1 | few | CASRIDTEAFF
TRBJ1-4 | TRBV6-1 | . | CASRRGGDGEKLFF
TRBJ1-2 | TRBV7-9 | . | CASSLGDPANYGYTF
TRBJ1-2 | TRBV15 | few | CATSRRTGSMNGYTF
TRBJ2-2 | TRBV10-3 | . | CAIRGAGELFF
TRBJ1-1 | TRBV7-9 | . | CASSPGRGNTEAFF
TRBJ2-6 | TRBV19 | . | CASSITGTPNHSGANVLTF
TRBJ2-3 | TRBV5-1 | . | CASSLDLAGVPDTQYF
TRBJ2-1 | TRBV9 | . | CASSFSGGSYNEQFF
TRBJ1-2 | TRBV7-9 | . | CASSFIQGYGYTF
TRBJ1-1 | TRBV4-1 | . | CASSRDRGIRTEAFF
TRBJ1-2 | TRBV19 | . | CASNGGATYNYGYTF
TRBJ1-5 | TRBV20-1 | . | CSAGENQPQHF
TRBJ1-5 | TRBV19 | . | CASSGALEPQHF
TRBJ1-6 | TRBV27 | . | CASRFSDENSPLHF
TRBJ1-1 | TRBV5-1 | . | CASSWGDLLMNTEAFF
TRBJ1-6 | TRBV30 | . | CAWSVQSSYNSPLHF
TRBJ1-2 | TRBV30 | . | CAWSGPPLQGALNYGYTF
TRBJ1-6 | TRBV5-8 | . | CASSLASGFMNSPLHF
TRBJ1-5 | TRBV6-1 | . | CASSVIGQPLGSNQPQHF
TRBJ1-2 | TRBV6-1 | . | CATGDRGVYGYTF
TRBJ1-2 | TRBV27 | once | CASSLRDEGDDGYTF